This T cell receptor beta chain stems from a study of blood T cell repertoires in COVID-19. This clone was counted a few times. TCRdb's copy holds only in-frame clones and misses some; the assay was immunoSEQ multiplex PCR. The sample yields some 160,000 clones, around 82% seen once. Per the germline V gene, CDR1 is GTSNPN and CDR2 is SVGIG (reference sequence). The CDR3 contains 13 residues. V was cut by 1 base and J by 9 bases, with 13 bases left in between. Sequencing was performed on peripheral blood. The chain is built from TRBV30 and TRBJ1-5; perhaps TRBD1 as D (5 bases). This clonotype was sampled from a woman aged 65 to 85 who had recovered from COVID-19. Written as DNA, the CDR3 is TGTGCCTGGAGTGGGGGGACTGATGCGCCCCAGCATTTT. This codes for CAWSGGTDAPQHF.